What follows describes a single T cell receptor (beta chain). This sample was included in a study of technical replicates of blood from four donors. Libraries were prepared by immunoSEQ multiplex PCR; TCRdb keeps only in-frame clonotypes and omits some of them. Found here are about 48,000 clones, 80% to 95% of them singletons; the top ten hold 3.9%. V dropped 6 bases and J dropped 6 bases, with 15 bases sitting between them. Per the germline V gene, CDR1 is MGHDK and CDR2 is SYGVNS. The CDR3 length is 14 residues. The V gene is TRBV25-1, the J gene TRBJ1-5; no reliable D call. Sequencing was carried out using PBMCs. The sequence derives from a human donor in good health. Some clones in this sample may be carry-over from other donors' samples. CDR3 nucleotide sequence: TGTGCCAGCAGGGCCGGAGGGTTCAGTCAGCCCCAGCATTTT. As protein: CASRAGGFSQPQHF.